This T cell receptor beta chain was recorded in a study of CD8 T cells in Susac syndrome. TEMRA cells were FACS-enriched, and CD8+ and CD4+ T cells were isolated negatively. This CDR3 is 17 amino acids long. The germline V and J ends were trimmed by 0 bases and 6 bases, with 20 bases remaining between them. CDR1 and CDR2 from the germline V gene are LGHNA and YSLEER. Random-hexamer reverse transcription was applied to about 0.45 to 1 ug RNA. An immunoSEQ multiplex PCR amplified TCR beta CDR3 over 54 Vbeta and 13 Jbeta. A single record per CDR3 protein comes from TCRdb applying MiXCR to the immunoSEQ multiplex PCR reads. The top ten hold approximately 0.12% of the sample, which has 100,000 or so distinct CDR3 sequences, around 93% seen once.

Input material: CD8+ T cells from PBMCs. This clonotype was obtained from a human donor in good health. The chain combines TRBV4-3 with TRBJ1-1; D perhaps matches TRBD1 (5 bases). CDR3 DNA: TGCGCCAGCAGCCAAGATCTGGTTTCAGGGACGCTCGCTGAAGCTTTCTTT. Encoded protein: CASSQDLVSGTLAEAFF.